This T cell receptor (beta chain) was retrieved from a study of blood T cells in healthy people across ages. About the study: About one barcoded beta molecule per two T cells was the capture yield of template switching.

For the second PCR, which ran for about 7 to 11 cycles, a sample-barcoded 5' primer and a J-beta primer mix were used. Researchers report that a template-switch adaptor with 12 random nucleotides tagged each cDNA molecule. Using its own MiXCR run on the 5' RACE reads, TCRdb lists one record per CDR3 protein. The profile covers roughly 550,000 distinct CDR3 sequences, with about 25% appearing a single time and around 10% taken by the ten largest. V lost 2 bases, J lost 5 bases, and 10 bases lay in between. This CDR3 is 14 amino acids long. Germline CDR1 MDHEN, CDR2 SYDVKM. This clonotype was seen a handful of times. These data are also associated with another study on T cells of mothers and their children. That source adds: The whole RNA yield was converted to cDNA, roughly 1.5 ug per 15 ul. Sample barcodes and 2-4 random nucleotides were added by the M1S primer of the second PCR.

The receptor's source is a boy aged 5-17 years in good health. Source material: blood. The chain has TRBV28 and TRBJ2-1, with D perhaps matching TRBD2 (5 bases). The CDR3, as DNA: TGTGCCAGCAGTTTACGGGGAGTCGACAATGAGCAGTTCTTC. Translating it yields CASSLRGVDNEQFF. Supplemented by reference TRBV28 and TRBJ2-1, the full variable domain reads DVKVTQSSRYLVKRTGEKVFLECVQDMDHENMFWYRQDPGLGLRLIYFSYDVKMKEKGDIPEGYSVSREKKERFSLILESASTNQTSMYLCASSLRGVDNEQFFGPGTRLTVL.